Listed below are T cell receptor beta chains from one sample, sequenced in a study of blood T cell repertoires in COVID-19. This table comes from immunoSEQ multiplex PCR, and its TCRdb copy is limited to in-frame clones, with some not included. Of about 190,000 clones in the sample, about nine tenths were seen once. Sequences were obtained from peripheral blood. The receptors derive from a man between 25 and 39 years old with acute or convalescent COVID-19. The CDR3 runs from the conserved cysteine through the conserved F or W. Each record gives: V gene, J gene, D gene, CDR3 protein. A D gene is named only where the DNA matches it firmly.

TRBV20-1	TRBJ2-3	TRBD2	CSTGRGDTQYF
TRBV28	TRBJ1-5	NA	CASGQGYNQPQHF
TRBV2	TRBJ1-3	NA	CASSEGLRGNTIYF
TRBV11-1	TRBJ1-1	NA	CASSAGRGVNTEAFF
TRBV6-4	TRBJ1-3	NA	CASSASFQGFYRNTIYF
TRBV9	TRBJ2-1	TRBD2	CASSRAGGHNNEQFF
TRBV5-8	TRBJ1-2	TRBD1	CASSLRRGPRGYTF
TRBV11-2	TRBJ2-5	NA	CASSPEPHETQYF
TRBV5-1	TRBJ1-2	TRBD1	CASSLTLDRTYGYTF
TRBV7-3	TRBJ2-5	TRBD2	CASSLGGTTQETQYF
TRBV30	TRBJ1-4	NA	CAWRDSPNEKLFF
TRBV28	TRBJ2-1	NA	CASSRTGFSYNEQFF
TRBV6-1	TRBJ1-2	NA	CASSEVSVGPYGYTF
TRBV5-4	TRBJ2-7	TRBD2	CASSTAGALNYEQYF
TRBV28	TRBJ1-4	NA	CASSSHRVGEKLFF
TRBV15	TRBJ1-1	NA	CATSTSLWGVDTEAFF
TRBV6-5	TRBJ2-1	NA	CASSYDRSSYNEQFF
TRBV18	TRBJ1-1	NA	CASSRDRGNTEAFF
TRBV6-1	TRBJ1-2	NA	CASSEGGGLYYGYTF
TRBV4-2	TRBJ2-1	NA	CASSRDERVDLANNEQFF
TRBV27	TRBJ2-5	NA	CASSRFDSLNRAQYF
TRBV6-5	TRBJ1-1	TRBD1	CASSSRGLNTEAFF
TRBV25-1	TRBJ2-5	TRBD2	CASRAPGGQETQYF
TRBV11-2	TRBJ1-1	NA	CASSLDRGSRAFF
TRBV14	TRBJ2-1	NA	CASSRAGFSYNEQFF
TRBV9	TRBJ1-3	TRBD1	CASSRQGPSGNTIYF
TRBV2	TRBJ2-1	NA	CASAVRLAHVNEQFF
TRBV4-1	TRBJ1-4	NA	CASSQWRINEKLFF
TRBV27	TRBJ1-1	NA	CASSPTGRAGTEAFF
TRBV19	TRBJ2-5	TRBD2	CASSPRTSGSLAETQYF
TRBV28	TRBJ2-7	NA	CASSVGVREQYF
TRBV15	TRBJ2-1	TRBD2	CATDLGGEQFF
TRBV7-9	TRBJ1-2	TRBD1	CASSLDQGARASRYTF
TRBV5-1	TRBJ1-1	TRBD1	CASSFTGGSFNTEAFF
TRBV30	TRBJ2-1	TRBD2	CARTSGSYNEQFF
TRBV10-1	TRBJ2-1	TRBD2	CASSVVAGRDEQFF
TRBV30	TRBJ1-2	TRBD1	CAWSVIPDRPSNYGYTF
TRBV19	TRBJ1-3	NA	CASRETASSGNTIYF
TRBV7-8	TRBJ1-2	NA	CASSDIKQGPYGYTF
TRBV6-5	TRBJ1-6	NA	CASSLRGHLNSPLHF
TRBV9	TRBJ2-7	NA	CASSETGTSSYEQYF